A single sample is the source of the 9 T cell receptor beta chains below, sequenced in a study of control samples from healthy donors and cancer patients. The protocol was immunoSEQ multiplex PCR, while the TCRdb copy is restricted to in-frame clones and leaves out a portion. The data hold about 73,000 clones, with 94% observed a single time. The sequenced material came from blood. These receptors originate from a woman between 40 and 50 years old in good health.

This rearrangement joins TRBV7-9 to TRBJ1-1, with D possibly matching TRBD1 (5 bases). Looked up from germline, CDR1 is SEHNR and CDR2 is FQNEAQ (reference sequence). V was pared by 8 bases and J by 0 bases, with 19 bases between. The CDR3 consists of 16 residues. CDR3 residues: CASLTKGSPMNTEAFF. The CDR3 nucleotides are TGTGCCAGCCTCACGAAGGGGTCGCCCATGAACACTGAAGCTTTCTTT.

The genes are TRBV14 and TRBJ1-2; TRBD1 is a possible D gene (5 bases). The ends were cut back, 4 bases at V and 8 bases at J, with 14 bases in the middle. CDR1 is SGHDN, CDR2 FVKESK, per germline. The CDR3 contains 13 residues. This CDR3 reads CASSPHPEGGYTF. The CDR3 DNA is TGTGCCAGCAGCCCCCACCCTGAGGGGGGCTACACCTTC.

The chain couples TRBV6-6 to TRBJ1-4; TRBD1 aligns across 11 bases. CDR1 and CDR2 from the germline V gene are MNHNY and SVGAGI (reference sequence). The CDR3 contains 15 residues. The junction had 4 bases not matched to a gene; V was cut back by 3 bases and J by 7 bases. Written as DNA, the CDR3 is TGTGCCAGCAGTTATTGGGACAGGGGGGGTGAAAAACTGTTTTTT. Translated: CASSYWDRGGEKLFF.

V and J are TRBV28 and TRBJ1-4; D is undetermined. The length of the CDR3 is 15 residues. V lost 4 bases to trimming and J lost 0 bases, with 9 bases between them. Per germline, CDR1 MDHEN and CDR2 SYDVKM. The CDR3 DNA reads TGTGCCAGCAGTTGGGCCTCAGCAACTAATGAAAAACTGTTTTTT. Its translation is CASSWASATNEKLFF. Looking up the rest from reference TRBV28 and TRBJ1-4 gives the full variable domain: DVKVTQSSRYLVKRTGEKVFLECVQDMDHENMFWYRQDPGLGLRLIYFSYDVKMKEKGDIPEGYSVSREKKERFSLILESASTNQTSMYLCASSWASATNEKLFFGSGTQLSVL.

The chain couples TRBV6-2 or TRBV6-3 to TRBJ2-3; tentatively, D is TRBD2 (5 bases). Trimming removed 5 bases at V and 1 base at J, with 19 bases between. The length of the CDR3 is 17 residues. Germline V gene lookup returns CDR1 MNHEY and CDR2 SVGEGT. The CDR3 DNA reads as TGTGCCAGCAGTCAACGGGGTCCTCGGGGAGGCACAGATACGCAGTATTTT. Amino acid sequence: CASSQRGPRGGTDTQYF.

V and J are TRBV19 and TRBJ2-1; 7 bases are a match to TRBD2. This CDR3 comprises 16 residues. V lost 4 bases to trimming and J lost 5 bases; unmatched junction nucleotides: 11. CDR1 is LNHDA and CDR2 is SQIVND in the germline V gene (reference sequence). CDR3 coding DNA: TGTGCCAGTAGTAGGAGTACGCGGGAGCTTAACAATGAGCAGTTCTTC. As protein: CASSRSTRELNNEQFF.

The chain employs TRBV13 and TRBJ2-3, with TRBD2 matching over 9 bases. This CDR3 is built from 16 residues. V was clipped by 5 bases and J by 4 bases; unmatched bases: 10. Looked up from germline, CDR1 is PRHDT and CDR2 is FYEKMQ (reference sequence). CDR3 protein: CASSLLGREGADTQYF. The CDR3 DNA follows: TGTGCCAGCAGCCTCCTAGGGCGGGAGGGGGCAGATACGCAGTATTTT.

The CDR3 coding sequence is TGTGCCAGCAGCTTAGCGCGACAAGCCAAAAACATTCAGTACTTC. The encoded protein is CASSLARQAKNIQYF. This chain joins TRBV7-4 and TRBJ2-4; D gene unclear. V lost 0 bases and J lost 0, with 6 bases in between. Germline loops: CDR1 SGHVT, CDR2 SQSDAQ. This CDR3 has 15 residues. Variable domain in full (rest from reference TRBV7-4 and TRBJ2-4): GAGVSQSPRYKVAKRGRDVALRCDSISGHVTLYWYRQTLGQGSEVLTYSQSDAQRDKSGRPSGRFSAERPERSVSTLKIQRTEQGDSAVYLCASSLARQAKNIQYFGAGTRLSVL.

The V and J genes are TRBV6-2 or TRBV6-3 and TRBJ2-7; no reliable D call. This CDR3 has 12 amino acids. Trimming stripped 1 base from V and 3 bases from J, with 4 bases between. From germline, CDR1 is MNHEY and CDR2 SVGEGT. Here the CDR3 DNA reads TGTGCCAGCAGTTACTTTAACTACGAGCAGTACTTC. This translates into CASSYFNYEQYF.